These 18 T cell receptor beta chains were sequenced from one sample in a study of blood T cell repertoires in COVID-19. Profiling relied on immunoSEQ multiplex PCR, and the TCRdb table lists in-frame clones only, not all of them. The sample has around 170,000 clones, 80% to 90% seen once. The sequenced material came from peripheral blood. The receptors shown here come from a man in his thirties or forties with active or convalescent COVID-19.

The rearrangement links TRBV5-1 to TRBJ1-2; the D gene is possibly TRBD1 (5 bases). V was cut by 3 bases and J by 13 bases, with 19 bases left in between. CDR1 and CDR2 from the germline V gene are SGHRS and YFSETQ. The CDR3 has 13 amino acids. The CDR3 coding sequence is TGCGCCAGCAGCTGGGGCGGAAGGGTCGAAGGCACCTTC. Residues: CASSWGGRVEGTF.

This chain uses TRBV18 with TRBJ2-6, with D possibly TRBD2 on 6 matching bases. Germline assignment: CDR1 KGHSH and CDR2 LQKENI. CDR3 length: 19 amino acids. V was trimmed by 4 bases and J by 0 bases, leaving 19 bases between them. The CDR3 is CASSLSVLAGFSGANVLTF. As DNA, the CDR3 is TGTGCCAGCTCACTTTCTGTGTTGGCGGGATTCTCTGGGGCCAACGTCCTGACTTTC.

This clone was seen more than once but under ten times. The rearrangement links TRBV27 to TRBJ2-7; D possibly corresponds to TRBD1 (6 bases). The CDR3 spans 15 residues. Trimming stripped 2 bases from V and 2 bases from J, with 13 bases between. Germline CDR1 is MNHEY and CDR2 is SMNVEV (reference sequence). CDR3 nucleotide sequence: TGTGCCAGCAGTTTAAATCTACAGGGTGCCTACGAGCAGTACTTC. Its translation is CASSLNLQGAYEQYF.

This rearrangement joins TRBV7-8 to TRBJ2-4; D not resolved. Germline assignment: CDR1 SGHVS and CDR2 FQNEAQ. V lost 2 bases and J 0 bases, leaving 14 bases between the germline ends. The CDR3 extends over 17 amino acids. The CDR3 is CASSLRWSQLAKNIQYF. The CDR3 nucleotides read TGTGCCAGCAGCTTAAGATGGAGCCAACTAGCCAAAAACATTCAGTACTTC.

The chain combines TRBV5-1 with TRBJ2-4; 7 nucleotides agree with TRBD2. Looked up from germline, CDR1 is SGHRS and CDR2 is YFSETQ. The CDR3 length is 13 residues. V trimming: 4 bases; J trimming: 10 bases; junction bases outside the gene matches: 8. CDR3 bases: TGCGCCAGCAGCCACTTACGGGAGGCAATTCAGTACTTC. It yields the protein CASSHLREAIQYF.

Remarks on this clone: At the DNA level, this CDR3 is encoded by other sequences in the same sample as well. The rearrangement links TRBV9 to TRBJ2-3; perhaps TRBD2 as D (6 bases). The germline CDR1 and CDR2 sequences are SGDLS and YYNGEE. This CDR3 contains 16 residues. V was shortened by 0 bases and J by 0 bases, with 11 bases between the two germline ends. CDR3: CASSVVHGRSTDTQYF. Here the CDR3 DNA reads TGTGCCAGCAGCGTAGTGCACGGGAGAAGCACAGATACGCAGTATTTT.

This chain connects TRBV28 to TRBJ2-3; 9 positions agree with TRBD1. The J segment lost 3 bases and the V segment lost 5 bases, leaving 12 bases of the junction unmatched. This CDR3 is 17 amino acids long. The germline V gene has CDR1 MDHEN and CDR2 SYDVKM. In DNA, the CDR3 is TGTGCCAGCAGTCCGATGGGACAGGGATCTATGACAGATACGCAGTATTTT. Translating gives CASSPMGQGSMTDTQYF.

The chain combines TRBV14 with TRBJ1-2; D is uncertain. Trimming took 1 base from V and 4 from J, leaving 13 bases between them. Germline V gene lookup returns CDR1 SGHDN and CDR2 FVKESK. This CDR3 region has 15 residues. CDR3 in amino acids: CASSQVPEAGYGYTF. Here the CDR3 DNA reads TGTGCCAGCAGCCAAGTTCCGGAGGCGGGCTATGGCTACACCTTC. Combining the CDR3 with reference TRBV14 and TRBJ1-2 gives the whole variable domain EAGVTQFPSHSVIEKGQTVTLRCDPISGHDNLYWYRRVMGKEIKFLLHFVKESKQDESGMPNNRFLAERTGGTYSTLKVQPAELEDSGVYFCASSQVPEAGYGYTFGSGTRLTVV.

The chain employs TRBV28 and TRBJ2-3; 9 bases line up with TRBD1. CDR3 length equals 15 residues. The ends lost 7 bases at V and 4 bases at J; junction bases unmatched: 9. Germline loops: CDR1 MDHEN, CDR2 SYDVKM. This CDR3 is CASNAPGQGSDTQYF. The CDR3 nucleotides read TGTGCCAGCAACGCACCGGGACAGGGATCAGATACGCAGTATTTT.

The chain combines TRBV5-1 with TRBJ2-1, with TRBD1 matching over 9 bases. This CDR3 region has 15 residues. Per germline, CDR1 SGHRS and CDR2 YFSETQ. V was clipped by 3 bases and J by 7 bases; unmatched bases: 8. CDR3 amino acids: CASSWGDRDQNEQFF. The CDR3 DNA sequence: TGCGCCAGCAGCTGGGGGGACAGGGACCAAAATGAGCAGTTCTTC.

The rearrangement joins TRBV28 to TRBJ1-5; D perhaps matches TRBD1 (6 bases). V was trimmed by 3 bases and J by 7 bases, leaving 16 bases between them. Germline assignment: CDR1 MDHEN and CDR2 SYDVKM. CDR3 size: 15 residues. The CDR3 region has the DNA TGTGCCAGCAGTTTTTCCACAGGGTCCGACCAGCCCCAGCATTTT. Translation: CASSFSTGSDQPQHF.

The CDR3 sequence: CATTVSGELFF. For the CDR3, the DNA is TGTGCCACGACAGTGTCCGGGGAGCTGTTTTTT. The rearrangement uses TRBV19 and TRBJ2-2; possibly TRBD1 for D (5 bases). CDR1 LNHDA and CDR2 SQIVND come from the germline V gene (reference sequence). V lost 10 bases and J lost 6, with 9 bases in between. The CDR3 length is 11 residues.

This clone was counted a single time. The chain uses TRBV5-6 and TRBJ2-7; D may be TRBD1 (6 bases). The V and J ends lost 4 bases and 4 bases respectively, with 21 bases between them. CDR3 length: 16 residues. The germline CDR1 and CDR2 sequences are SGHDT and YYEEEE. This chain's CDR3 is CASSNILSGHIYEQYF. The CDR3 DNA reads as TGTGCCAGCAGCAATATACTTTCGGGACACATTTACGAGCAGTACTTC.

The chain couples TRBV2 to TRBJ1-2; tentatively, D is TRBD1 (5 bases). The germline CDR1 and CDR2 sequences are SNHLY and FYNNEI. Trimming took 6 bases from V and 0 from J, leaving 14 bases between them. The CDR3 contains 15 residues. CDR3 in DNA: TGTGCCAGCAGATCTGGGAGGGGCTCTAACTATGGCTACACCTTC. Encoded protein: CASRSGRGSNYGYTF.

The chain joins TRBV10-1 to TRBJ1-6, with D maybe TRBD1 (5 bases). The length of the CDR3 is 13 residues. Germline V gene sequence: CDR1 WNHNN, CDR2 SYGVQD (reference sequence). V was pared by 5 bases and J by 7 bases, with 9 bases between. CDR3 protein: CASSPNRNSPLHF. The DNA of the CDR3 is TGCGCCAGCAGTCCTAACAGGAATTCACCCCTCCACTTT.

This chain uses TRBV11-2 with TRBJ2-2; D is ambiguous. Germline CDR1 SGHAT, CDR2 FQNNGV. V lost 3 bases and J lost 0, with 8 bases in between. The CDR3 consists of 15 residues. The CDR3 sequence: CASSLMTTNTGELFF. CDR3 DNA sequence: TGTGCCAGCAGCTTGATGACAACGAACACCGGGGAGCTGTTTTTT.

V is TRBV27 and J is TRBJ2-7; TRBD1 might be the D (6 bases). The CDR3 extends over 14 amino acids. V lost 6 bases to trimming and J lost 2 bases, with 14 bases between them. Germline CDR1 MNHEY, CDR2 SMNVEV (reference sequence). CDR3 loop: CASSRQGSTYEQYF. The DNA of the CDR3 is TGTGCCAGCAGCCGGCAGGGGTCTACCTACGAGCAGTACTTC.

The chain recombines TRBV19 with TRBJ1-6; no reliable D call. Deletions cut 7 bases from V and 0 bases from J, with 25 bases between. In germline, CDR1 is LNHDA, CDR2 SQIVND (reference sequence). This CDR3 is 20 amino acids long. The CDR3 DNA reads TGTGCCAGTAAGATACACGGATTTAGACCAGGAAGCTCCTATAATTCACCCCTCCACTTT. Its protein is CASKIHGFRPGSSYNSPLHF.